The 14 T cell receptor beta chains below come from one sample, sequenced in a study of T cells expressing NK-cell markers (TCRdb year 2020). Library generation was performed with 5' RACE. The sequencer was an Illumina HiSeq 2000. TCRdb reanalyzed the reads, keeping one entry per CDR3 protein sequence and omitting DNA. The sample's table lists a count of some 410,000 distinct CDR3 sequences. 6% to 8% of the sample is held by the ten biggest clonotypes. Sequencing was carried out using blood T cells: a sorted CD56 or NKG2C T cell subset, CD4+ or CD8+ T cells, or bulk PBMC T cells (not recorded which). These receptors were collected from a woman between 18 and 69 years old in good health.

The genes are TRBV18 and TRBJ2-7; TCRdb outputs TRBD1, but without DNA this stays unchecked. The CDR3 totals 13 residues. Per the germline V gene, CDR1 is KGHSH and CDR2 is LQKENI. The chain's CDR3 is CASSPDTGYEQYF.

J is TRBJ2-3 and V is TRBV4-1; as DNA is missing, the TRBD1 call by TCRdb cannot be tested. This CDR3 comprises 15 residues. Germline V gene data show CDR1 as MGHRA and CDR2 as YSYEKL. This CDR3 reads CASSQAGAFTDTQYF.

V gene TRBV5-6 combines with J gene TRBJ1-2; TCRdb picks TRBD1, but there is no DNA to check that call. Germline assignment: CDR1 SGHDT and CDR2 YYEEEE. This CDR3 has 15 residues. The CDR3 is CASSIGRRPGYGYTF.

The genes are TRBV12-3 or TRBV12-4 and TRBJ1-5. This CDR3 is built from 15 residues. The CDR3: CASTYRVSGSQPQHF.

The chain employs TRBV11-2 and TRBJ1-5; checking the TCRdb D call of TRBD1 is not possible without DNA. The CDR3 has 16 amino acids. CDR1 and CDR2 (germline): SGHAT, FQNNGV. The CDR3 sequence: CASSGGQIGSNQPQHF. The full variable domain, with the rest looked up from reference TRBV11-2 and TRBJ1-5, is EAGVAQSPRYKIIEKRQSVAFWCNPISGHATLYWYQQILGQGPKLLIQFQNNGVVDDSQLPKDRFSAERLKGVDSTLKIQPAKLEDSAVYLCASSGGQIGSNQPQHFGDGTRLSIL.

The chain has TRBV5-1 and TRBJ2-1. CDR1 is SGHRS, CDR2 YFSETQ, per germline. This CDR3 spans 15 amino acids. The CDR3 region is CASSLGRAFYNEQFF.

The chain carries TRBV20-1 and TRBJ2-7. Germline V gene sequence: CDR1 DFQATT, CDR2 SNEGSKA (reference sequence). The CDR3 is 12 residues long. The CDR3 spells CSAIAVEDEQYF.

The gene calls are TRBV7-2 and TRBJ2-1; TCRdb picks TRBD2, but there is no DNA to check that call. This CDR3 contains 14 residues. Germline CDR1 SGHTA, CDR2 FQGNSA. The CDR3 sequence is CASSFGLAGGEQFF.

This chain's CDR3 is CASSLALDNEQFF. The chain links TRBV7-9 to TRBJ2-1. CDR1 and CDR2 (germline): SEHNR, FQNEAQ (reference sequence). This CDR3 is 13 amino acids long.

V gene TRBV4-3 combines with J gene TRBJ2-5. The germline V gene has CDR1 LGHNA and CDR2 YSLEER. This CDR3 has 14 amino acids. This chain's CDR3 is CASSQEVMGETQYF.

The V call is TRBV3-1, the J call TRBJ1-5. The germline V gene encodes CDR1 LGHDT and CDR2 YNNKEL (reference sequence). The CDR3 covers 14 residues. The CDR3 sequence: CASSQETRNQPQHF.

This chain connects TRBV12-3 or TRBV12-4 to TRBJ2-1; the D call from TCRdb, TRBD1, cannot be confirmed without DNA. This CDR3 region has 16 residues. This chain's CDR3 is CASRKPGQGLYNEQFF.

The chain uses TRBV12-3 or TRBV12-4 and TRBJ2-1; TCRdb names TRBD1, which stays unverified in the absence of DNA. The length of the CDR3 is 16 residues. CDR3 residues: CASSSPRRGENNEQFF.

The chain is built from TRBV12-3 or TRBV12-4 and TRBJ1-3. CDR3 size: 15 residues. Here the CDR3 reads CASTLDGHSGNTIYF.